The T cell receptor beta chain described here comes from a study of PD-1 blockade in classical Hodgkin lymphoma. Notes on the study in general: Patients were excluded if nivolumab began under 1 year after ASCT (the autologous transplant). Baseline TCR diversity was reportedly lower in newly diagnosed patients than in healthy donors. It was reported as lower still in relapsed/refractory patients. CD4+ TCR diversity, unlike CD8+, climbed significantly by C4D1. Repertoire differences lack defined causes, possibly disease activity or prior therapy.

About this clone: Antigen specificity is unknown.

The germline gives CDR1 SNHLY, CDR2 FYNNEI. This CDR3 is 15 amino acids long. Trimming took off 6 bases at V and 1 base at J, with 15 bases between the two ends. Profiling relied on immunoSEQ multiplex PCR, and the TCRdb table lists in-frame clones only, not all of them. The table shows roughly 42,000 clones, with 60% to 80% occurring only once. Time point here: cycle 4 day 1 (C4D1), after 6 weeks of nivolumab. Relapse after autologous stem cell transplantation occurred in every patient, and brentuximab vedotin exposure varied. This sequence originates from a human donor with classical Hodgkin lymphoma. Material: peripheral blood mononuclear cells (PBMCs), obtained before the fourth cycle of nivolumab. This chain connects TRBV2 to TRBJ1-1; D is unclear. This CDR3 reads CASSPVGYKNTEAFF. The CDR3 bases are TGTGCCAGCAGCCCAGTAGGGTATAAGAACACTGAAGCTTTCTTT.